This T cell receptor (beta chain) was recorded in a study of patients and donors after allogeneic stem cell transplantation. The ends were cut back, 11 bases at V and 4 bases at J, with 23 bases in the middle. CDR3 length: 16 residues. Germline-derived CDR1 and CDR2 are SNHLY and FYNNEI. This clonotype was seen many times. TCRdb independently ran MiXCR on the RT-PCR reads; one entry per CDR3 protein. Of about 30,000 distinct CDR3 sequences in the sample, roughly 7.3% were seen once. The chain couples TRBV2 to TRBJ2-2, with D perhaps TRBD1 or TRBD2 (5 bases each). The source of this sequence is a human donor who was either an allogeneic HSCT recipient or a stem cell or donor lymphocyte infusion donor (not recorded which). It is not recorded whose cells these are; they may come from a transplant donor. The specimen sequenced was blood, either unsorted or a sorted T cell fraction (not recorded which). CDR3 in DNA: TGTGCCGGGAATCAGGACGGGACGGGGAGCACCGGGGAGCTGTTTTTT. This encodes CAGNQDGTGSTGELFF.